One T cell receptor beta chain is described in this entry. This CDR3 has 15 amino acids. Trimming removed 5 bases from V and 0 bases from J; junction bases left unmatched: 7. CDR1 is SGHVS, CDR2 FQNEAQ, per germline. The repertoire was sequenced with immunoSEQ multiplex PCR; TCRdb's copy has only in-frame clones and lacks some. The sample carries 65,000 to 90,000 clones, 80% to 95% recorded once. The data derive from a study of T cell changes during pregnancy in multiple sclerosis. The chain combines TRBV7-8 with TRBJ2-7; 7 bases map to TRBD1. The receptor was isolated from a female donor in good health, enrolled as a control in a pregnancy study. The specimen comprised peripheral blood, sampled in the third trimester of pregnancy. In nucleotides, the CDR3 is TGTGCCAGCAGCGTCGGGACAGAGAGCTCCTACGAGCAGTACTTC. This codes for CASSVGTESSYEQYF. Full variable domain (rest looked up from reference TRBV7-8 and TRBJ2-7): GAGVSQSPRYKVAKRGQDVALRCDPISGHVSLFWYQQALGQGPEFLTYFQNEAQLDKSGLPSDRFFAERPEGSVSTLKIQRTQQEDSAVYLCASSVGTESSYEQYFGPGTRLTVT.